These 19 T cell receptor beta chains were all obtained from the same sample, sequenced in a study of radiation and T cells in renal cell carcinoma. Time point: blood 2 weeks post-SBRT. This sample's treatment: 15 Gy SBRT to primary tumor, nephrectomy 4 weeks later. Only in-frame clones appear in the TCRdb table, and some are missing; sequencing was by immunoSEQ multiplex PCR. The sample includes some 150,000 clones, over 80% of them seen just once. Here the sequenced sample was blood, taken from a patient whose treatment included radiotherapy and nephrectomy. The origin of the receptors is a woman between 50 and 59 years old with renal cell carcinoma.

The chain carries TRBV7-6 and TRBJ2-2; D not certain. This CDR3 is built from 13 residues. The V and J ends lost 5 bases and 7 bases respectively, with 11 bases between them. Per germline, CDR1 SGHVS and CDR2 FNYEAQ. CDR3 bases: TGTGCCAGCAGCACCCCCCTCGACGGGGAGCTGTTTTTT. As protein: CASSTPLDGELFF.

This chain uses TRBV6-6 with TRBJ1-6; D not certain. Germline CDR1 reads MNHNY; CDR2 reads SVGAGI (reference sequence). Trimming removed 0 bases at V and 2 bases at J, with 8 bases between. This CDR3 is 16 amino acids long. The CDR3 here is CASSYSVEAYNSPLHF. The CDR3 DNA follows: TGTGCCAGCAGTTACTCGGTGGAGGCCTATAATTCACCCCTCCACTTT.

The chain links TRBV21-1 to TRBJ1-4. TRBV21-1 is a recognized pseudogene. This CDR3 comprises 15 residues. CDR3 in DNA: TGTGCCAGCAGCATTGCTCGGCAGGAGGACGAAAAACTGTTTTTT. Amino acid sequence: CASSIARQEDEKLFF.

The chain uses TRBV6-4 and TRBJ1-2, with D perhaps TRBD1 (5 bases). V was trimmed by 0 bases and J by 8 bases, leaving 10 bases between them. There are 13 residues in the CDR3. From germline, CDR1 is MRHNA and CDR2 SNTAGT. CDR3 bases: TGTGCCAGCAGTGACTCGGGGGGGACCGGCTACACCTTC. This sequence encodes CASSDSGGTGYTF.

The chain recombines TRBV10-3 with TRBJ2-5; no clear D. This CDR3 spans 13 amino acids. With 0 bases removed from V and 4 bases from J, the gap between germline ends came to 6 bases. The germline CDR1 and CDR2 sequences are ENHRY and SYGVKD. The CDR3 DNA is TGTGCCATCAGTGAGTCGTGGGGAGAGACCCAGTACTTC. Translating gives CAISESWGETQYF.

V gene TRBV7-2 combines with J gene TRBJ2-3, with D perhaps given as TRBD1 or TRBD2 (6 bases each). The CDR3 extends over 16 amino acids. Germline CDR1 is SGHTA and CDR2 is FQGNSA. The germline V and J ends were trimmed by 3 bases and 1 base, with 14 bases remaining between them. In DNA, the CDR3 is TGTGCCAGCAGCTTTCGTGGGGGGCTAGGCACAGATACGCAGTATTTT. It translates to CASSFRGGLGTDTQYF. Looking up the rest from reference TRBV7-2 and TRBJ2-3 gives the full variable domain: GAGVSQSPSNKVTEKGKDVELRCDPISGHTALYWYRQSLGQGLEFLIYFQGNSAPDKSGLPSDRFSAERTGGSVSTLTIQRTQQEDSAVYLCASSFRGGLGTDTQYFGPGTRLTVL.

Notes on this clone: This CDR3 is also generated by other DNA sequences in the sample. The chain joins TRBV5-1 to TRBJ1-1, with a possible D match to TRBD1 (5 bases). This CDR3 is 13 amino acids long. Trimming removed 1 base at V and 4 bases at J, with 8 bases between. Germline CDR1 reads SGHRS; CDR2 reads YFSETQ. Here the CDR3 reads CASSLRGGTEAFF. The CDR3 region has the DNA TGCGCCAGCAGCTTGCGTGGGGGCACTGAAGCTTTCTTT.

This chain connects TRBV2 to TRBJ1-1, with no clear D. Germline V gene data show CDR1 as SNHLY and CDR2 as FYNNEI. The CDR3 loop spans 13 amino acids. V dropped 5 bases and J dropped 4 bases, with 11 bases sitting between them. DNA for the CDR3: TGTGCCAGCAGTAGGACGGTGACCACTGAAGCTTTCTTT. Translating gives CASSRTVTTEAFF.

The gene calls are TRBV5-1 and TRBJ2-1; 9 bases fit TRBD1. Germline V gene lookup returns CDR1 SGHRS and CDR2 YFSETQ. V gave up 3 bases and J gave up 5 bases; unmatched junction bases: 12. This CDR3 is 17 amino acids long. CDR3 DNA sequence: TGCGCCAGCAGCTCACAAGCACAGGGGGCCGGGAACAATGAGCAGTTCTTC. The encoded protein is CASSSQAQGAGNNEQFF.

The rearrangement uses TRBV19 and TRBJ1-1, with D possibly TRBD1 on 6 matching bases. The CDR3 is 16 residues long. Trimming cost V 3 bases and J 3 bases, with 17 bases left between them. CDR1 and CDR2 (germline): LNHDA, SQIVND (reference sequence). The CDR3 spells CASSMTGAWDDTEAFF. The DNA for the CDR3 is TGTGCCAGTAGTATGACGGGGGCATGGGATGACACTGAAGCTTTCTTT.

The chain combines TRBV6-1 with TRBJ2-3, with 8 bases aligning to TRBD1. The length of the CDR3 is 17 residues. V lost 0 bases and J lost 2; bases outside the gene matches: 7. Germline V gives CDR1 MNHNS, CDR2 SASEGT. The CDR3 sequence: CASSEAGTGRTTDTQYF. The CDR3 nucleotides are TGTGCCAGCAGTGAAGCGGGGACAGGCCGAACCACAGATACGCAGTATTTT.

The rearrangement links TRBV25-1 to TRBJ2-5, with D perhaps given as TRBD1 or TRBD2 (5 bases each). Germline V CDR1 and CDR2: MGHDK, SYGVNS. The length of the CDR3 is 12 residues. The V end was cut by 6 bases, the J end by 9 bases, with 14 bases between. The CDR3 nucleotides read TGTGCCAGCAGAGGGACGGCTGGGTCCCAGTACTTC. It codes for CASRGTAGSQYF.

The CDR3 sequence: CASSELGGLSTDTQYF. CDR3 in DNA: TGTGCCAGCAGTGAATTAGGGGGACTCAGCACAGATACGCAGTATTTT. V usage is TRBV6-1 and J usage is TRBJ2-3; the D call may be TRBD1 or TRBD2 (6 bases each). V shed 2 bases and J shed 0 bases, with 12 bases lying between them. The CDR3 length is 16 residues. Germline loops: CDR1 MNHNS, CDR2 SASEGT.

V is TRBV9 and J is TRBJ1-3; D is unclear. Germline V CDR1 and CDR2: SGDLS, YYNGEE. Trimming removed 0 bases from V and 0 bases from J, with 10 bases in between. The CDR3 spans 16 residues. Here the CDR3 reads CASSVEGGLSGNTIYF. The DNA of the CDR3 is TGTGCCAGCAGCGTAGAGGGCGGTCTCTCTGGAAACACCATATATTTT.

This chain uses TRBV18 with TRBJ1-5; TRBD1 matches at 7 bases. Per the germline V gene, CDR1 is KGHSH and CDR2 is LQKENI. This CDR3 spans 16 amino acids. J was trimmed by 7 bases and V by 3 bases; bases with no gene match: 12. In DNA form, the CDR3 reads TGTGCCAGCTCACCCTACACGACAGGGTCAGGGCAGCCCCAGCATTTT. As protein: CASSPYTTGSGQPQHF.

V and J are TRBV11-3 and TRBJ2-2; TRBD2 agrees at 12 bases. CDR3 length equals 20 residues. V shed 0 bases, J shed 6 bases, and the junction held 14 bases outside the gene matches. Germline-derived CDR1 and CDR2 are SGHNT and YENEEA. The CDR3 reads CASSLDGLAGFGGNSGELFF. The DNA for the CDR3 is TGTGCCAGCAGCTTAGACGGACTAGCGGGGTTCGGGGGCAATTCCGGGGAGCTGTTTTTT.

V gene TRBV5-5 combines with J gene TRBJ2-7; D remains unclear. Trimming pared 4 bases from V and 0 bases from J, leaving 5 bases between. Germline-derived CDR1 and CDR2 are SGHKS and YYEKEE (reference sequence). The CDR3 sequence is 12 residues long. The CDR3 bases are TGTGCCAGCAGCCCTAGCTCCTACGAGCAGTACTTC. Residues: CASSPSSYEQYF.

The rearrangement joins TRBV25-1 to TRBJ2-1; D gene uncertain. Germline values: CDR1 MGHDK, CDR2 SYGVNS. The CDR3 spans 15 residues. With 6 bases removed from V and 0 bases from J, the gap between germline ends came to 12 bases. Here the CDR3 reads CASRRVTGSYNEQFF. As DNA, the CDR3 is TGTGCCAGCAGGAGAGTGACGGGCTCCTACAATGAGCAGTTCTTC.

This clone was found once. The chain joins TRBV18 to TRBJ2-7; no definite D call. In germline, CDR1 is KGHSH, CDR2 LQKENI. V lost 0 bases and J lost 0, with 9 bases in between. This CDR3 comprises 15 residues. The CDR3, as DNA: TGTGCCAGCTCACCACCGATCGACGGCTCCTACGAGCAGTACTTC. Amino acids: CASSPPIDGSYEQYF. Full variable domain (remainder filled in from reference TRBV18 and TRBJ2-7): NAGVMQNPRHLVRRRGQEARLRCSPMKGHSHVYWYRQLPEEGLKFMVYLQKENIIDESGMPKERFSAEFPKEGPSILRIQQVVRGDSAAYFCASSPPIDGSYEQYFGPGTRLTVT.